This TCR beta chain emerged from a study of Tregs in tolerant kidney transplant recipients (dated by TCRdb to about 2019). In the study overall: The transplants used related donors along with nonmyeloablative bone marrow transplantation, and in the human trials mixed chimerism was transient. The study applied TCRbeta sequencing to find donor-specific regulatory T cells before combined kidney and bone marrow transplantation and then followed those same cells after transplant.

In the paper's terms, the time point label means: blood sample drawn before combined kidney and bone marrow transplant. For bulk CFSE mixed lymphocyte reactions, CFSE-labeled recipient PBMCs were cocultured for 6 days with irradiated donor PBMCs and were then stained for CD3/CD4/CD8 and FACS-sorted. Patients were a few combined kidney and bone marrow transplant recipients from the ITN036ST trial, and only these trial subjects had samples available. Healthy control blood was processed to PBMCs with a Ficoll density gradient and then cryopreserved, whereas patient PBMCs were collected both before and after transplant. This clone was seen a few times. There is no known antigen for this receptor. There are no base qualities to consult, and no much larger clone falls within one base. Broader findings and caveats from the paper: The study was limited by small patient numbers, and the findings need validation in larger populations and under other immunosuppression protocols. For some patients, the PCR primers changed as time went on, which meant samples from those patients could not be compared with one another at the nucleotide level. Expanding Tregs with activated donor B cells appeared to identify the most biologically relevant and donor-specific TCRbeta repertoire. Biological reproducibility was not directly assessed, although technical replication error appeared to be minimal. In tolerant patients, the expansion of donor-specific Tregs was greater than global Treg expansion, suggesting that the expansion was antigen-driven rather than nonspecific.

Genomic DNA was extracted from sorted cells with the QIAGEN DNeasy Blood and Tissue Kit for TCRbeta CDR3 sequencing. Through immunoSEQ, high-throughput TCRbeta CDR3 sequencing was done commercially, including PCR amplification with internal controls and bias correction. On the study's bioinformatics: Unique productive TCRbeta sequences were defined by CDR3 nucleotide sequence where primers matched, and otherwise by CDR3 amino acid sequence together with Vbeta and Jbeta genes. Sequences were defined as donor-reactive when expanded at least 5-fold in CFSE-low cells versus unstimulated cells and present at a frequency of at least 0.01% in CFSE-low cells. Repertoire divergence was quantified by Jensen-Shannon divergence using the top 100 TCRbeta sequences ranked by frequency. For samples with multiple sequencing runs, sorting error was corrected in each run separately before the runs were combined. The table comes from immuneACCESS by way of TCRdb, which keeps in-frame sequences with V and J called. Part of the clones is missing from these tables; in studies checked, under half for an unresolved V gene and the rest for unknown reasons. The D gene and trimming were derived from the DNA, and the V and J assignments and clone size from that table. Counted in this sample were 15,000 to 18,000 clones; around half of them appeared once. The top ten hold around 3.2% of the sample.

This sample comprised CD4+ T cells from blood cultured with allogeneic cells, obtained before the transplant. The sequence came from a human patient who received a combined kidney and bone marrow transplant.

In nucleotide form, the sequence is TGTGCCAGCAATACAGGGTCTCCGACCTACACCTTC. Its translation reads: CASNTGSPTYTF. The V and J segments used are TRBV28 and TRBJ1-2, with TRBD1 tentatively as D gene (6 bases match). At the junction V is shortened by 7 bases and J by 10 bases, with 16 bases in between. The germline V gene specifies MDHEN as CDR1 and SYDVKM as CDR2. Measured from the cysteine to the phenylalanine, the CDR3 is 12 residues long. The only DNA kept is the CDR3, 36 bases in frame from the first base.